A selection of T cell receptor beta chains follows, all from one sample in a study of blood T cell repertoires in COVID-19. The method was immunoSEQ multiplex PCR; TCRdb's version includes in-frame clones alone and lacks a portion of them. The sample has 240,000 or so clones, around 89% seen once. Sequences were obtained from peripheral blood. The receptors originated from a woman aged 40 to 50 who had recovered from COVID-19. CDR3s include the opening cysteine and the closing phenylalanine or tryptophan.

TRBJ2-7 13 TRBV7-7 CASSAGQPYEQYF
TRBJ2-2 16 TRBV9 CASSVGSGSLAGELFF
TRBJ1-4 16 TRBV3-1/TRBV3-2 CASSHGRTGANEKLFF
TRBJ2-5 16 TRBV18 CASSPPGLAGVETQYF
TRBJ2-5 13 TRBV11-2 CASSRTDQETQYF
TRBJ1-4 13 TRBV5-6 CASSRTVNEKLFF
TRBJ2-1 13 TRBV12-3/TRBV12-4 CASRAERYNEQFF
TRBJ1-1 14 TRBV2 CASKRDRGPGEAFF
TRBJ1-1 16 TRBV9 CASSPRGGATNTEAFF
TRBJ2-1 17 TRBV3-1/TRBV3-2 CASSPDSGRVSYNEQFF
TRBJ1-1 13 TRBV18 CASSPGGRPEAFF
TRBJ2-1 18 TRBV18 CASSHPGLAGTSYNEQFF
TRBJ1-1 15 TRBV7-2 CASSFGGQGRAEAFF
TRBJ1-2 13 TRBV19 CASSRGRNYGYTF
TRBJ2-1 16 TRBV18 CASSPPLAGGHNEQFF
TRBJ1-1 16 TRBV4-2 CASSQVGNRGGTEAFF
TRBJ2-2 14 TRBV9 CASSVGPVPGELFF